Listed below are T cell receptor beta chains from one sample, sequenced in a study of shared clonotypes between healthy human individuals. The assay was immunoSEQ multiplex PCR, and TCRdb's table has in-frame clones only and misses some. The table shows a few million clones, with approximately 96% occurring only once. Sequencing was performed on naive CD4+ T cells sorted from blood. Receptor source: a man aged 18 to 30 in good health. Both conserved end residues are part of each CDR3. The D gene is left open where the match is weak. The size field is filled for only some rows; it gives once, few, many or a size class.

TRBV6-6	14	-	TRBJ1-5	-	CASTLGASNQPQHF	TGTGCCAGCACCCTTGGGGCTAGCAATCAGCCCCAGCATTTT
TRBV7-6	15	-	TRBJ2-2	-	CASSTWTENTGELFF	TGTGCCAGCAGCACTTGGACAGAAAACACCGGGGAGCTGTTTTTT
TRBV6-4	13	-	TRBJ1-5	-	CASSVGGDQPQHF	TGTGCCAGCAGTGTGGGGGGTGATCAGCCCCAGCATTTT
TRBV2	14	-	TRBJ2-7	-	CASSDLGPSYEQYF	TGTGCCAGCAGTGACTTAGGGCCCTCCTACGAGCAGTACTTC
TRBV19	12	-	TRBJ1-6	-	CASRGGNSPLHF	TGTGCCAGTAGAGGCGGGAATTCACCCCTCCACTTT
TRBV10-3	15	-	TRBJ2-5	TRBD2	CAMSPSGGAPETQYF	TGTGCCATGTCCCCTAGCGGGGGGGCCCCAGAGACCCAGTACTTC
TRBV7-3	13	-	TRBJ1-3	-	CASSQSMGNTIYF	TGTGCCAGCAGCCAATCCATGGGAAACACCATATATTTT
TRBV6-1	15	-	TRBJ1-2	-	CASRDDRLSPYGYTF	TGTGCCAGCAGAGACGACAGGCTGTCGCCCTATGGCTACACCTTC
TRBV6-1	12	once	TRBJ2-5	TRBD2	CASSDARTSGYF	TGTGCCAGCAGTGACGCCAGGACTAGCGGTTACTTC
TRBV11-3	13	-	TRBJ2-5	-	CASSLGLRETQYF	TGTGCCAGCAGCTTAGGGTTAAGGGAGACCCAGTACTTC
TRBV4-1	17	-	TRBJ2-7	-	CASSQVGGDLGSYEQYF	TGCGCCAGCAGCCAAGTAGGAGGGGATTTGGGCTCCTACGAGCAGTACTTC
TRBV19	16	-	TRBJ1-5	-	CASHLGGLNSNQPQHF	TGTGCCAGTCACCTGGGGGGTCTAAATAGCAATCAGCCCCAGCATTTT
TRBV28	14	-	TRBJ2-7	TRBD2	CASTGGTGSYEQYF	TGTGCCAGCACGGGGGGGACCGGTTCCTACGAGCAGTACTTC
TRBV2	15	-	TRBJ1-3	-	CASSGGLSPGNTIYF	TGTGCCAGCAGTGGGGGCCTGTCCCCTGGAAACACCATATATTTT
TRBV7-2	13	-	TRBJ2-2	-	CASSLGGTGELFF	TGTGCCAGCAGCTTAGGGGGTACCGGGGAGCTGTTTTTT
TRBV6-5	14	-	TRBJ1-5	-	CASSYLGAAQPQHF	TGTGCCAGCAGTTACTTGGGGGCCGCTCAGCCCCAGCATTTT
TRBV28	15	-	TRBJ1-5	TRBD1	CASSRARGSNQPQHF	TGTGCCAGCAGCCGGGCCAGGGGGAGCAATCAGCCCCAGCATTTT
TRBV7-2	14	-	TRBJ2-3	-	CASSLASLSDTQYF	TGTGCCAGCAGCTTAGCTAGTCTATCCGATACGCAGTATTTT
TRBV6-1	15	-	TRBJ1-5	-	CASSFSPWGDQPQHF	TGTGCCAGCAGTTTTTCTCCTTGGGGCGATCAGCCCCAGCATTTT
TRBV10-2	14	-	TRBJ1-1	TRBD1	CASSTGTGKPGAFF	TGCGCCAGCAGCACCGGGACAGGGAAGCCTGGAGCTTTCTTT
TRBV10-2	14	-	TRBJ2-7	-	CASRDPRPPYEQYF	TGCGCCAGCAGGGACCCCCGTCCCCCTTACGAGCAGTACTTC
TRBV6-5	15	-	TRBJ2-3	-	CASSYSAGASATQYF	TGTGCCAGCAGTTATTCCGCGGGTGCCTCAGCCACGCAGTATTTT
TRBV13	15	-	TRBJ2-3	-	CASSLAGATTDTQYF	TGTGCCAGCAGCTTAGCGGGGGCCACCACAGATACGCAGTATTTT
TRBV7-3	14	once	TRBJ1-1	-	CASSPTGGNTEAFF	TGTGCCAGCAGCCCCACCGGGGGGAACACTGAAGCTTTCTTT